In this sample, the clone carrying this TCR beta chain turned up many times. No antigen is known for it. Exclusion criteria comprised uncontrolled infection, other autoimmune disease, pregnancy or lactation. TCR beta CDR3 sequences were amplified from RNA transcripts. During a first-round RT-PCR of the TCR CDR3, the HTBI primer set was used. In TCRdb, the multiplex PCR reads were re-called with MiXCR into one record per CDR3 protein. The table lists about 270,000 distinct CDR3 sequences, roughly 15% of them singletons. The CDR3 extends over 18 amino acids. Unmatched junction bases numbered 13, after V lost 0 bases and J lost 5 bases. The germline gives CDR1 DFQATT, CDR2 SNEGSKA (reference sequence). This sample is part of a study of T cells in Graves' hyperthyroidism and ophthalmopathy. Overall study findings and caveats: Model predictions of ophthalmopathy came a median roughly 6.4 months before onset.

The TCR originated in a woman in her forties or fifties with Graves' hyperthyroidism that later progressed to Graves' ophthalmopathy. The specimen sequenced was blood. The chain uses TRBV20-1 and TRBJ2-1, with 10 nucleotides matching TRBD2. CDR3 nucleotide sequence: TGCAGTGCTAGAGATTGGGTAACTAGCGGGAATTATAACAATGAGCAGTTCTTC. This encodes CSARDWVTSGNYNNEQFF.